This TCR beta chain is from a study of blood T cell repertoires in COVID-19. Germline loops: CDR1 SGHDT, CDR2 YYEEEE. CDR3 length: 14 residues. Trimming stripped 2 bases from V and 4 bases from J, with 11 bases between. Sequencing was performed with immunoSEQ multiplex PCR; in TCRdb, only in-frame clones are kept and a portion is missing. The sample yields fewer than 250,000 clones, around 87% seen once. The study drew participants aged roughly 18 to 89 years from roughly 25 US areas. Material: PBMCs or T cells enriched from blood (not recorded which). This sequence was found in a man aged 25 to 40 in a cohort exposed to, infected with or recovered from COVID-19 (not recorded which). V and J are TRBV5-6 and TRBJ2-3, with D hard to call. CDR3 region: CASSFPRGSDTQYF. The CDR3 nucleotides are TGTGCCAGCAGCTTTCCTCGAGGTTCAGATACGCAGTATTTT.